This T cell receptor beta chain is from a study of cytomegalovirus exposure and HLA in healthy donors. With 60 Vbeta and 13 Jbeta primers, the PCR was carried out. Method: immunoSEQ multiplex PCR; TCRdb's copy keeps in-frame clones and lacks some. This repertoire shows some 120,000 clones, roughly 79% found once; its top ten account for roughly 1.5%. Findings and caveats of the study: In a later analysis, several top co-occurrence clusters appeared linked to parvovirus B19, influenza, CMV and Epstein-Barr virus. Indistinguishable V segments, including TRBV6-2 and TRBV6-3, were excluded.

V was pared by 5 bases and J by 7 bases, with 17 bases between. Germline V CDR1 and CDR2: MNHEY, SVGAGI. The CDR3 covers 15 residues. This clone occurred once. Its antigen is not identified. The chain carries TRBV6-5 and TRBJ1-4; D gene unclear. Material: PBMCs. The receptor comes from a woman aged 18-35 years in good health and CMV-seronegative. Written as DNA, the CDR3 is TGTGCCAGCAGTCCCCAAGAGGGCATAGGTGAAAAACTGTTTTTT. This sequence encodes CASSPQEGIGEKLFF.